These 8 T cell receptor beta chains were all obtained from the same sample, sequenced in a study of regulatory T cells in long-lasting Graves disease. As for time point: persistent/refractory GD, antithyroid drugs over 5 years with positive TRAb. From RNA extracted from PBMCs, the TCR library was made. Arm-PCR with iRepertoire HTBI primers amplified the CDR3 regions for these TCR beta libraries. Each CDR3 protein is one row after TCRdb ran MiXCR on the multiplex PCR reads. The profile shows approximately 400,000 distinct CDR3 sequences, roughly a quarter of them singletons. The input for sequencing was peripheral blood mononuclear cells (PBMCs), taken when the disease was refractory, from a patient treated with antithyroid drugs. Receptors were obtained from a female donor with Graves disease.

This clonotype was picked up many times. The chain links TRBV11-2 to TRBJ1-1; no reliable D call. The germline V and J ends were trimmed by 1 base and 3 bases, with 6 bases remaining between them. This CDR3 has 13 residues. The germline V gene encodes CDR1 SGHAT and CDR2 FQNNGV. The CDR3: CASSLVSDTEAFF. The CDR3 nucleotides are TGTGCCAGCAGCTTAGTAAGTGACACTGAAGCTTTCTTT.

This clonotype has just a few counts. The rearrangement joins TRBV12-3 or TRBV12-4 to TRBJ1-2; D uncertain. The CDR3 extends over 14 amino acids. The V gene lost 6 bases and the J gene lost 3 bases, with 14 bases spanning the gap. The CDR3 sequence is CASSPGKTDYGYTF. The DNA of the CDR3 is TGTGCCAGCAGCCCCGGGAAGACTGACTATGGCTACACCTTC.

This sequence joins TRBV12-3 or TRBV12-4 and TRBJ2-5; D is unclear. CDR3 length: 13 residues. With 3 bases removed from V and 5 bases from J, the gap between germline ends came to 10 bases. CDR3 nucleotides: TGTGCCAGCAGTTTTGTACTGGGGGAGACCCAGTACTTC. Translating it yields CASSFVLGETQYF.

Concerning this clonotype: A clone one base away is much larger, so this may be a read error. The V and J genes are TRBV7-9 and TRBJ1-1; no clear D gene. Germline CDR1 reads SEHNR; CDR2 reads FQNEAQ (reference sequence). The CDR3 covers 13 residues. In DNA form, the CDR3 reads TGTGCCAGCAGCGAGGAGATGAACGCTGAAGCTTTCTTT. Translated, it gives CASSEEMNAEAFF.

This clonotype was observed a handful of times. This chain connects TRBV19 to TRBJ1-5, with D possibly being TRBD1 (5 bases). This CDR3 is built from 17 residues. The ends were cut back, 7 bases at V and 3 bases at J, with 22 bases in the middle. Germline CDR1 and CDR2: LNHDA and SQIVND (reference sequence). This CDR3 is CASNHNFRTLYNQPQHF. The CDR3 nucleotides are TGTGCCAGTAACCATAACTTTAGGACACTATACAATCAGCCCCAGCATTTT.

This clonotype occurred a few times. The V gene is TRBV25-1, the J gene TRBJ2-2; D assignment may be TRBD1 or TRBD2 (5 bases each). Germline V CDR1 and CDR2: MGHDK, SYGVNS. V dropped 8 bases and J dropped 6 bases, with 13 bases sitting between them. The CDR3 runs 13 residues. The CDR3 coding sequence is TGTGCCAGCTCCCGGGACGCCGCCGGGGAGCTGTTTTTT. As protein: CASSRDAAGELFF.

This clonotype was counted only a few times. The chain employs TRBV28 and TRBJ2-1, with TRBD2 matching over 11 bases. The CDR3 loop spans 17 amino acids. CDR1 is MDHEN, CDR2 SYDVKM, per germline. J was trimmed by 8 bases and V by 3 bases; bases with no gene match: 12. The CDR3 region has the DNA TGTGCCAGCAGTTTGGAGGGGTTACTAGCGGGAGTAGATGAGCAGTTCTTC. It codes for CASSLEGLLAGVDEQFF.

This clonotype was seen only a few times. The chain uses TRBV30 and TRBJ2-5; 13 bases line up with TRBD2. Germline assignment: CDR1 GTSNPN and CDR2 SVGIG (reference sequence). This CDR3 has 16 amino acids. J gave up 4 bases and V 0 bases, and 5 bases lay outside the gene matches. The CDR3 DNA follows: TGTGCCTGGAGTGTACTAGCGGGAGGGCCGGTAGAGACCCAGTACTTC. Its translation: CAWSVLAGGPVETQYF.